These T cell receptor beta chains were read from a single sample in a study of blood T cell repertoires in COVID-19. TCRdb's copy holds only in-frame clones and misses some; the assay was immunoSEQ multiplex PCR. The data contain around 370,000 clones, about 90% of them singletons. The sequencing sample was made of peripheral blood. The receptors come from a woman aged 45-60 years with COVID-19, enrolled during active disease. Both conserved end residues are part of each CDR3. Each record gives: clone size, D gene, V gene, J gene, CDR3 protein, CDR3 DNA. D genes are given only for firm matches. Clone size appears in some rows only: once, few, many, or a class for an expanded clone.

>-|TRBD1|TRBV6-5|TRBJ1-5
CASSRETGNQPQHF
TGTGCCAGCAGTAGGGAGACAGGGAATCAGCCCCAGCATTTT
>-|-|TRBV5-8|TRBJ1-2
CASSLLLDSGHPNYGYTF
TGTGCCAGCAGCTTGTTACTCGACTCGGGACACCCTAACTATGGCTACACCTTC
>-|-|TRBV10-3|TRBJ1-1
CAISESQVNTEAFF
TGTGCCATCAGTGAGTCTCAGGTCAACACTGAAGCTTTCTTT
>-|-|TRBV3-1/TRBV3-2|TRBJ2-7
CASSPSFAGAPEQYF
TGTGCCAGCAGCCCTTCATTCGCAGGGGCCCCCGAGCAGTACTTC
>-|TRBD1|TRBV19|TRBJ2-1
CASSIPRGRGGDEQFF
TGTGCCAGTAGTATCCCCAGGGGGCGCGGTGGGGATGAGCAGTTCTTC
>-|TRBD1|TRBV18|TRBJ2-7
CASSRTGGFDEQYF
TGTGCCAGCTCACGGACAGGGGGCTTTGACGAGCAGTACTTC
>-|TRBD2|TRBV4-1|TRBJ2-1
CASSQGWEGHNEQFF
TGCGCCAGCAGCCAAGGGTGGGAGGGCCACAATGAGCAGTTCTTC
>once|-|TRBV11-3|TRBJ1-2
CASSTRQCRGYTF
TGTGCCAGCAGCACCCGACAGTGCCGGGGCTACACCTTC
>-|-|TRBV7-2|TRBJ2-5
CASSLAYQETQYF
TGTGCCAGCAGCTTAGCCTATCAAGAGACCCAGTACTTC
>-|-|TRBV11-3|TRBJ2-3
CASSPQELTDTQYF
TGTGCCAGCAGCCCGCAGGAACTCACAGATACGCAGTATTTT
>-|TRBD1|TRBV6-5|TRBJ2-7
CASRSGTGGTYEQYF
TGTGCCAGCAGGTCCGGGACAGGGGGCACCTACGAGCAGTACTTC
>-|TRBD1|TRBV7-2|TRBJ2-2
CASSSRTGGITGELFF
TGTGCCAGCAGCTCCCGGACAGGGGGTATTACCGGGGAGCTGTTTTTT
>-|-|TRBV2|TRBJ2-2
CASSDQNTGELFF
TGTGCCAGCAGTGATCAGAACACCGGGGAGCTGTTTTTT
>-|-|TRBV18|TRBJ2-3
CASSLFQVPDTQYF
TGTGCCAGCTCACTTTTCCAGGTTCCAGATACGCAGTATTTT
>-|TRBD2|TRBV6-5|TRBJ2-5
CASSSGGLAGKTQYF
TGTGCCAGCAGTTCCGGCGGGTTAGCGGGAAAGACCCAGTACTTC
>-|-|TRBV5-5|TRBJ2-7
CASSFPRLFEQYF
TGTGCCAGCAGCTTTCCCAGGCTCTTCGAGCAGTACTTC
>-|-|TRBV4-1|TRBJ1-1
CASSQDSTTKDTEAFF
TGCGCCAGCAGCCAAGATTCCACCACTAAGGACACTGAAGCTTTCTTT
>-|-|TRBV12-3/TRBV12-4|TRBJ2-2
CASRYNTGELFF
TGTGCCAGCAGATATAACACCGGGGAGCTGTTTTTT